The T cell receptor beta chain under discussion was sequenced for a study of blood T cell repertoires in COVID-19. Study information: The samples span acute and convalescent COVID-19 from the United States, Italy and Spain.

Sequencing used immunoSEQ multiplex PCR; TCRdb keeps in-frame clones, though not all of them. In the table there are some 100,000 clones, approximately 84% of which are singletons. The CDR3 totals 15 residues. Germline CDR1 KGHDR, CDR2 SFDVKD. V was pared by 3 bases and J by 4 bases, with 5 bases of the junction left unmatched. The receptor comes from a young man in a cohort sampled during active COVID-19. The chain is built from TRBV24-1 and TRBJ1-5; TRBD1 aligns across 7 bases. Sequencing was performed on peripheral blood. In DNA form, the CDR3 reads TGTGCCACCAGTGATCCACAGGGGAGGAATCAGCCCCAGCATTTT. Its translation: CATSDPQGRNQPQHF.